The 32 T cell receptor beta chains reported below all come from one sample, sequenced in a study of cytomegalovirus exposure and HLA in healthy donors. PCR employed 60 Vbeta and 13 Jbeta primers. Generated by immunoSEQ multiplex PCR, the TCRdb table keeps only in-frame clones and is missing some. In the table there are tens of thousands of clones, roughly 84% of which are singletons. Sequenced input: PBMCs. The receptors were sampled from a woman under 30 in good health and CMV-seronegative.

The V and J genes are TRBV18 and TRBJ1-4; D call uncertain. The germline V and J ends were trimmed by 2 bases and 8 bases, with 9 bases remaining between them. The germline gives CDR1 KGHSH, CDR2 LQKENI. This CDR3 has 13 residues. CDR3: CASSPGEAEKLFF. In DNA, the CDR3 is TGTGCCAGCTCACCAGGGGAGGCGGAAAAACTGTTTTTT.

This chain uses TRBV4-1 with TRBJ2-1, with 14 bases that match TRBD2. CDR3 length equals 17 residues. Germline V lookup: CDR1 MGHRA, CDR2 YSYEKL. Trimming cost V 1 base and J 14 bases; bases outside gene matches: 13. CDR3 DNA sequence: TGCGCCAGCAGCCAAGTATATCCCGGGACTAGCGGGAGAGGGGAGTTCTTC. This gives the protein CASSQVYPGTSGRGEFF.

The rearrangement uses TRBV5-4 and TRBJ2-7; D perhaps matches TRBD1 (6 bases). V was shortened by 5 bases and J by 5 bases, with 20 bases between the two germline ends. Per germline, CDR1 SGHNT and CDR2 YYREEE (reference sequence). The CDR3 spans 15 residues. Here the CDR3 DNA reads TGTGCCAGCAGTTCTGGGACAACTCTTATAAACGAGCAGTACTTC. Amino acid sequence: CASSSGTTLINEQYF.

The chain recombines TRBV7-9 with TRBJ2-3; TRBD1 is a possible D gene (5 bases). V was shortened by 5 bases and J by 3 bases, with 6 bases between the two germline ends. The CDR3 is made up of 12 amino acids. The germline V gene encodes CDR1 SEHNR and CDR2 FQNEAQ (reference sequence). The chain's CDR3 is CASSPGTDTQYF. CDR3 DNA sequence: TGTGCCAGCAGCCCAGGGACAGATACGCAGTATTTT. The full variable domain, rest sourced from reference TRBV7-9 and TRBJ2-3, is DTGVSQNPRHKITKRGQNVTFRCDPISEHNRLYWYRQTLGQGPEFLTYFQNEAQLEKSRLLSDRFSAERPKGSFSTLEIQRTEQGDSAMYLCASSPGTDTQYFGPGTRLTVL.

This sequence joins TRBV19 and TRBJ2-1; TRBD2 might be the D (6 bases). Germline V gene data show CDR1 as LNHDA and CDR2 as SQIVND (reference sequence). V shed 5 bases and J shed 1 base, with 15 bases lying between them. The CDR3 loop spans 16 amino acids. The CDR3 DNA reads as TGTGCCAGTAGTCTCGATAGCGGATCTTCCTACAATGAGCAGTTCTTC. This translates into CASSLDSGSSYNEQFF. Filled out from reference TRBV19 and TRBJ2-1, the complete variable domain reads DGGITQSPKYLFRKEGQNVTLSCEQNLNHDAMYWYRQDPGQGLRLIYYSQIVNDFQKGDIAEGYSVSREKKESFPLTVTSAQKNPTAFYLCASSLDSGSSYNEQFFGPGTRLTVL.

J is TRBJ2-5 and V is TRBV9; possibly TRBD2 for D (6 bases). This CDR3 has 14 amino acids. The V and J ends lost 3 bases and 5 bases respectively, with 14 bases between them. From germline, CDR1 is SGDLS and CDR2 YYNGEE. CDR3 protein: CASSARGLGETQYF. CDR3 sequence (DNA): TGTGCCAGCAGCGCCCGGGGACTGGGGGAGACCCAGTACTTC.

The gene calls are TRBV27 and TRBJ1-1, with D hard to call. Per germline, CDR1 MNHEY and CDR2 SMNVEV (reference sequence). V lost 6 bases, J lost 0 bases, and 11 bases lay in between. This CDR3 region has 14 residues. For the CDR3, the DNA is TGTGCCAGCAGGTGGCGCGGCTTGAACACTGAAGCTTTCTTT. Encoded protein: CASRWRGLNTEAFF.

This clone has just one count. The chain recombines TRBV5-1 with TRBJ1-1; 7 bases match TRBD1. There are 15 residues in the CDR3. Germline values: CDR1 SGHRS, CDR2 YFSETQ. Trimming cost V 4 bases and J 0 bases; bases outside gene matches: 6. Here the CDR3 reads CASSPGGVMNTEAFF. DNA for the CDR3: TGCGCCAGCAGCCCAGGGGGTGTCATGAACACTGAAGCTTTCTTT.

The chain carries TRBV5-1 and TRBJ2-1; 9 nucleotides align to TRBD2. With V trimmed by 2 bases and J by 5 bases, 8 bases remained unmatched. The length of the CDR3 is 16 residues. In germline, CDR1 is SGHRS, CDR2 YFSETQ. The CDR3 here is CASSLLPAGGNNEQFF. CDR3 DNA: TGCGCCAGCAGCTTACTCCCGGCGGGAGGGAACAATGAGCAGTTCTTC.

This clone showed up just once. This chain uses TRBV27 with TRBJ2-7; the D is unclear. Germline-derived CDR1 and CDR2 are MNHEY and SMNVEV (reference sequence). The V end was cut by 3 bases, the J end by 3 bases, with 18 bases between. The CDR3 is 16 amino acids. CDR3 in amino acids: CASSFYRRGELYEQYF. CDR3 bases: TGTGCCAGCAGTTTTTACCGTAGAGGTGAACTCTACGAGCAGTACTTC.

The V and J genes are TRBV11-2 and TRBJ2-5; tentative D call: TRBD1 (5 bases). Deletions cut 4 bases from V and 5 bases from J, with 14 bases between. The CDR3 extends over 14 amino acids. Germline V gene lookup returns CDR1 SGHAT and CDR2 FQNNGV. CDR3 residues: CASSSNPGSETQYF. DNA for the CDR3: TGTGCCAGCAGCTCTAATCCAGGGTCCGAGACCCAGTACTTC.

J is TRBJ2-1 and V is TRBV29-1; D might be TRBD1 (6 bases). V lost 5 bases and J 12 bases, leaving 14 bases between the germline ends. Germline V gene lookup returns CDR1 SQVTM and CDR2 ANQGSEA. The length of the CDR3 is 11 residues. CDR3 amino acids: CSVWSPRGQFF. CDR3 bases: TGCAGCGTTTGGAGTCCCAGGGGGCAGTTCTTC.

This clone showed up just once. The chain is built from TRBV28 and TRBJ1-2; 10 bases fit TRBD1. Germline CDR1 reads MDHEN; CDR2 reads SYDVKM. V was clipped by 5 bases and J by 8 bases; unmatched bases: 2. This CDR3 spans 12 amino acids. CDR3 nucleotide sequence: TGTGCCAGCAGTGGGACAGGGGCCGGCTACACCTTC. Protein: CASSGTGAGYTF.

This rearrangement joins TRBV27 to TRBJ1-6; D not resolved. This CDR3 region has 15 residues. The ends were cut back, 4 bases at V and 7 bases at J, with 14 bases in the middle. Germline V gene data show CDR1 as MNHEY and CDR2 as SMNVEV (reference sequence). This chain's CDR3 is CASSSEVLQNSPLHF. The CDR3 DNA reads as TGTGCCAGCAGTTCAGAGGTCCTGCAGAATTCACCCCTCCACTTT.

The CDR3 DNA is TGTGCCAGCAGCCGCGTTGTCGGGTCACCCCTCCACTTT. This gives the protein CASSRVVGSPLHF. The chain uses TRBV5-4 and TRBJ1-6; D remains unclear. Germline lookup yields CDR1 SGHNT and CDR2 YYREEE (reference sequence). Trimming left V 4 bases short and J 10 bases short, with 12 bases between. The CDR3 consists of 13 residues.

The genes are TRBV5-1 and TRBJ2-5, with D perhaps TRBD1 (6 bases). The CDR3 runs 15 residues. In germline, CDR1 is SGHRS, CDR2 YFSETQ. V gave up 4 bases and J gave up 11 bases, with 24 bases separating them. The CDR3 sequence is CASSADSNPSREQYF. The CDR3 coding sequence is TGCGCCAGCAGCGCGGACAGCAATCCTTCGAGGGAGCAGTACTTC.

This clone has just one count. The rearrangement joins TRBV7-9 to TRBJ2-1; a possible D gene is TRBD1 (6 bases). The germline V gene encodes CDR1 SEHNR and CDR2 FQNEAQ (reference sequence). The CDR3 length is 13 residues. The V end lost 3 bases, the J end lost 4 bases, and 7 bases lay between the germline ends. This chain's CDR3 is CASSFGTYNEQFF. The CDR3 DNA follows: TGTGCCAGCAGCTTTGGGACATACAATGAGCAGTTCTTC.

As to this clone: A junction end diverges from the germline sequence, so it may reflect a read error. The CDR3 spells CSASGQLFNGYPF. As DNA, the CDR3 is TGCAGCGCGAGCGGACAGCTCTTTAATGGCTACCCCTTC. The chain carries TRBV29-1 and TRBJ1-2, with a possible D match to TRBD1 (6 bases). Looked up from germline, CDR1 is SQVTM and CDR2 is ANQGSEA. The CDR3 extends over 13 amino acids.

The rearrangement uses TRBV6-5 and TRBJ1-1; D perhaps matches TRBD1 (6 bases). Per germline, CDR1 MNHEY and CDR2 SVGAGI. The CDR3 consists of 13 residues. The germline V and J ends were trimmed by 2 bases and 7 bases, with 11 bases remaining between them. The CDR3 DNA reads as TGTGCCAGCAGTTACCTAGACAGGAGTGAAGCTTTCTTT. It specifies CASSYLDRSEAFF.

CDR3 sequence reads: CASSQDWPDRRDSPLHF. CDR3 bases: TGCGCCAGCAGCCAAGATTGGCCCGACAGGCGAGATTCACCCCTCCACTTT. The chain uses TRBV4-3 and TRBJ1-6, with D possibly being TRBD1 (6 bases). Deletions cut 0 bases from V and 8 bases from J, with 17 bases between. CDR3 length equals 17 residues. CDR1 LGHNA and CDR2 YSLEER come from the germline V gene.

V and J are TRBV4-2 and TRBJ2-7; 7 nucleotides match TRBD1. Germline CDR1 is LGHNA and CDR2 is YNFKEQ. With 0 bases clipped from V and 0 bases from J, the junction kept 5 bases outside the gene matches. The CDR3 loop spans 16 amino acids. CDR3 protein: CASSQDYGQVSYEQYF. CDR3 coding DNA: TGTGCCAGCAGCCAAGATTACGGACAGGTCTCCTACGAGCAGTACTTC.

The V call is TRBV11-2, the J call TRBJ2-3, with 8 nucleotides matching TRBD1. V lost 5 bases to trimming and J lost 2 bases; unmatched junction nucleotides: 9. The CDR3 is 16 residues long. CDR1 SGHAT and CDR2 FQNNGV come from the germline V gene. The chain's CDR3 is CASSQGAGLYTDTQYF. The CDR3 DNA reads TGTGCCAGCAGCCAGGGGGCGGGCCTATACACAGATACGCAGTATTTT.

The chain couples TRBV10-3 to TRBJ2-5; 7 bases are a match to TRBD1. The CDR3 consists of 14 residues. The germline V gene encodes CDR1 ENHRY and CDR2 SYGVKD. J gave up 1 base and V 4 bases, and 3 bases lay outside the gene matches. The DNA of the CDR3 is TGTGCCATCAGTGTCGGGACAGTCCAAGAGACCCAGTACTTC. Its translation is CAISVGTVQETQYF.

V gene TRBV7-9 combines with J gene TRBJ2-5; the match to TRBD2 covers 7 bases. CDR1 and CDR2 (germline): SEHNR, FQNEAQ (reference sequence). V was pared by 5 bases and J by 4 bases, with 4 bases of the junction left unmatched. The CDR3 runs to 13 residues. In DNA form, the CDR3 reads TGTGCCAGCAGCCGGACTAGTTCAGAGACCCAGTACTTC. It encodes CASSRTSSETQYF.

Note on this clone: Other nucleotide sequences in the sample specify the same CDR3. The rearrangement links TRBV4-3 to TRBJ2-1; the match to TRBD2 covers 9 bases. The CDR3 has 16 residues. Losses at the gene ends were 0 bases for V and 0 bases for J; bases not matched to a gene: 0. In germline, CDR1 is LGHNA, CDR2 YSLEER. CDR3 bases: TGCGCCAGCAGCCAAGAAGCGGGGGGCTCCTACAATGAGCAGTTCTTC. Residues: CASSQEAGGSYNEQFF.

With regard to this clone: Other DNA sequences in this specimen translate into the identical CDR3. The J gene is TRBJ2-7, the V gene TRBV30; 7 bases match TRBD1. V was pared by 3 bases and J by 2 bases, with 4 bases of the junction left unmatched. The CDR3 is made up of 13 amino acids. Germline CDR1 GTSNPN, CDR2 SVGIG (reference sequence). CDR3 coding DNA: TGTGCCTGGAGCCTGCAGGGGGCCTACGAGCAGTACTTC. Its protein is CAWSLQGAYEQYF.

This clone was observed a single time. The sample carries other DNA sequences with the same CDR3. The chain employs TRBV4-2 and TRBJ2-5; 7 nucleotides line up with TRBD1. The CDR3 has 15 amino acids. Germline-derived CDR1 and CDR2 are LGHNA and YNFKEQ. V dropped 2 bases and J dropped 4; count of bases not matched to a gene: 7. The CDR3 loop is CASSQPPGGLETQYF. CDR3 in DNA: TGTGCCAGCAGCCAACCCCCAGGGGGTCTAGAGACCCAGTACTTC.

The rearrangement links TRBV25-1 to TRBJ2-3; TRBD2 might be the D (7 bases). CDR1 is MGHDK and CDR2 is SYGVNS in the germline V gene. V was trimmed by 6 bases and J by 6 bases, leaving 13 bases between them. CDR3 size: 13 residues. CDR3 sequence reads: CASSPGGPDTQYF. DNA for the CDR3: TGTGCCAGCAGCCCCGGGGGGCCGGATACGCAGTATTTT.

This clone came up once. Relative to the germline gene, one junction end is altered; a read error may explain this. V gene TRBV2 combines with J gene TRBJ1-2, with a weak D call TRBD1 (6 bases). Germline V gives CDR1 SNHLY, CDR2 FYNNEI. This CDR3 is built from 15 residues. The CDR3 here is CASSEVNRVGYGYPF. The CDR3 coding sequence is TGTGCCAGCAGTGAGGTTAACAGGGTTGGCTATGGCTACCCCTTC.

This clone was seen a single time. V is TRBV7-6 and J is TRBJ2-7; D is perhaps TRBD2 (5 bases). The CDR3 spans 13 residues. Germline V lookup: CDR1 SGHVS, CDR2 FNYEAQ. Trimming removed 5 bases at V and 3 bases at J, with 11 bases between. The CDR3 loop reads CASSPPEVYEQYF. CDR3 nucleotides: TGTGCCAGCAGCCCCCCGGAGGTCTACGAGCAGTACTTC.

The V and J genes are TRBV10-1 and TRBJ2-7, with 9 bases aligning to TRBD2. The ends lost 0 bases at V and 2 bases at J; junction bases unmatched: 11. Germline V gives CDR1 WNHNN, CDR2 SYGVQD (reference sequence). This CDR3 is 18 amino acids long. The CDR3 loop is CASSESNLNSGRPYEQYF. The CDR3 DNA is TGCGCCAGCAGTGAGTCGAATCTGAACAGCGGGAGGCCCTACGAGCAGTACTTC.

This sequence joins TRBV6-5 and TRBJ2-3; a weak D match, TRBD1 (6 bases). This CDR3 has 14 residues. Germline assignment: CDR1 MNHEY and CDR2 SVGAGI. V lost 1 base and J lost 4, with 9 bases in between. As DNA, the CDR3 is TGTGCCAGCAGTTACTACAGGGAAGCAGATACGCAGTATTTT. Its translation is CASSYYREADTQYF.